Following are 28 T cell receptor beta chains from one sample sequenced in a study of T cell repertoires in cytomegalovirus infection. These receptors lack a known antigen. Each CDR3 protein is one row after TCRdb ran MiXCR on the reads. The sample holds over 100,000 distinct CDR3 sequences, about 28% seen once. Specimen: CD8+ T cells from cultured PBMCs, collected from culture after CMV antigen stimulation. Every receptor here comes from a human donor in good health (CMV status not recorded). Some clones in this sample may be carry-over from other donors' samples.

The chain recombines TRBV4-1 with TRBJ2-7; D not certain. There are 14 residues in the CDR3. Germline CDR1 MGHRA, CDR2 YSYEKL. V was cut by 0 bases and J by 4 bases, with 10 bases left in between. CDR3 protein: CASSQDSLRYEQYF. The CDR3 coding sequence is TGCGCCAGCAGCCAAGATTCGTTGAGGTACGAGCAGTACTTC.

V usage is TRBV10-3 and J usage is TRBJ1-1, with 11 bases fitting TRBD1. J lost 10 bases, V lost 4 bases, and 8 bases had no gene match. Looked up from germline, CDR1 is ENHRY and CDR2 is SYGVKD. The CDR3 totals 14 residues. This CDR3 is CAISAGTGGSTAFF. In nucleotides, the CDR3 is TGTGCCATCAGTGCAGGGACAGGGGGGAGTACAGCTTTCTTT.

This clonotype was counted many times. The chain has TRBV12-3 or TRBV12-4 and TRBJ2-3; 8 nucleotides agree with TRBD2. The V and J ends lost 1 base and 2 bases, in that order; junction bases with no gene match: 5. This CDR3 comprises 16 residues. The chain's CDR3 is CASSLGIAGITDTQYF. The CDR3 nucleotides read TGTGCCAGCAGTTTAGGGATAGCGGGGATCACAGATACGCAGTATTTT.

In this sample, this clonotype turned up a few times. The genes are TRBV27 and TRBJ1-2; D gene ambiguous. Looked up from germline, CDR1 is MNHEY and CDR2 is SMNVEV (reference sequence). The V end lost 3 bases, the J end lost 4 bases, and 9 bases lay between the germline ends. This CDR3 contains 13 residues. The CDR3 spells CASSFTSRYGYTF. The CDR3 DNA reads TGTGCCAGCAGTTTTACATCCCGCTATGGCTACACCTTC.

The rearrangement joins TRBV12-3 or TRBV12-4 to TRBJ2-3, with 11 bases lining up with TRBD2. This CDR3 spans 14 amino acids. V was pared by 10 bases and J by 4 bases, with 7 bases of the junction left unmatched. The CDR3 bases are TGTGCCATCACCCTAGCGGGGGGACCAGATACGCAGTATTTT. As protein: CAITLAGGPDTQYF.

A few counts support this clonotype. The rearrangement uses TRBV15 and TRBJ2-1; 10 bases are shared with TRBD2. This CDR3 is 15 amino acids long. The J segment lost 8 bases and the V segment lost 5 bases, leaving 9 bases of the junction unmatched. Germline CDR1 LNHNV, CDR2 YYDKDF (reference sequence). CDR3 in amino acids: CATSGITSGDYEQFF. The CDR3 nucleotides read TGTGCCACCAGCGGGATTACTAGCGGGGACTATGAGCAGTTCTTC.

This clonotype was picked up many times. CDR3 protein: CASSPLGADYGYTF. In DNA form, the CDR3 reads TGTGCCAGCAGCCCCCTGGGGGCGGATTATGGCTACACCTTC. The chain combines TRBV12-3 or TRBV12-4 with TRBJ1-2; maybe TRBD1 (6 bases). V lost 6 bases and J lost 5, with 16 bases in between. This CDR3 has 14 amino acids.

This clonotype appeared a few times. The chain links TRBV4-1 to TRBJ1-4; weak D call: TRBD1 (6 bases). The germline CDR1 and CDR2 sequences are MGHRA and YSYEKL. This CDR3 spans 18 amino acids. V gave up 4 bases and J gave up 0 bases, with 18 bases separating them. CDR3 region: CASSLLGGPDATNEKLFF. DNA for the CDR3: TGCGCCAGCAGCCTCCTCGGGGGGCCGGATGCAACTAATGAAAAACTGTTTTTT.

The table lists this clonotype with many counts. J is TRBJ1-5 and V is TRBV6-6, with a possible D match to TRBD1 (6 bases). Trimming stripped 8 bases from V and 4 bases from J, with 12 bases between. The CDR3 is 13 residues long. Germline V CDR1 and CDR2: MNHNY, SVGAGI (reference sequence). The DNA for the CDR3 is TGTGCCAGCCACGGGACAAGGAATCAGCCCCAGCATTTT. As protein: CASHGTRNQPQHF.

This clonotype was counted only a few times. V and J are TRBV6-2 or TRBV6-3 and TRBJ1-3; 11 nucleotides match TRBD1. The CDR3 covers 15 residues. From germline, CDR1 is MNHEY and CDR2 SVGEGT. With V trimmed by 6 bases and J by 5 bases, 6 bases remained unmatched. CDR3 DNA sequence: TGTGCCAGCAGCGGACAGGGGGCGAAGAGAAACACCATATATTTT. Encoded protein: CASSGQGAKRNTIYF.

This clonotype has more than one count but fewer than ten. The chain joins TRBV12-3 or TRBV12-4 to TRBJ2-3; D remains unclear. The V end was cut by 2 bases, the J end by 3 bases, with 6 bases between. The CDR3 has 13 amino acids. CDR3 bases: TGTGCCAGCAGTTTAATAGCAACAGATACGCAGTATTTT. It translates to CASSLIATDTQYF.

The rearrangement uses TRBV19 and TRBJ2-1, with D unresolved. The germline V gene has CDR1 LNHDA and CDR2 SQIVND (reference sequence). V lost 3 bases to trimming and J lost 9 bases, with 9 bases between them. The CDR3 spans 12 residues. DNA of the CDR3: TGTGCCAGTAGTATCCTAGGTGGTGAGCAGTTCTTC. Translation: CASSILGGEQFF.

The chain couples TRBV7-8 to TRBJ2-1; TRBD2 matches 14 bases. Germline loops: CDR1 SGHVS, CDR2 FQNEAQ. The CDR3 is made up of 15 amino acids. V lost 5 bases and J lost 10; bases outside the gene matches: 7. The CDR3 DNA follows: TGTGCCAGCAGCGTGACTAGCGGGGGGGTAGGGGAGCAGTTCTTC. Amino acid sequence: CASSVTSGGVGEQFF. Variable domain in full (rest from reference TRBV7-8 and TRBJ2-1): GAGVSQSPRYKVAKRGQDVALRCDPISGHVSLFWYQQALGQGPEFLTYFQNEAQLDKSGLPSDRFFAERPEGSVSTLKIQRTQQEDSAVYLCASSVTSGGVGEQFFGPGTRLTVL.

The chain is built from TRBV19 and TRBJ2-1; 7 bases align to TRBD1. Losses at the gene ends were 5 bases for V and 8 bases for J; bases not matched to a gene: 6. CDR1 LNHDA and CDR2 SQIVND come from the germline V gene (reference sequence). CDR3 size: 13 residues. The CDR3 region is CASSLTGFYEQFF. CDR3 nucleotide sequence: TGTGCCAGTAGTTTGACAGGGTTTTATGAGCAGTTCTTC.

This chain connects TRBV7-9 to TRBJ2-5; D is unclear. V lost 2 bases to trimming and J lost 1 base, with 8 bases between them. The germline gives CDR1 SEHNR, CDR2 FQNEAQ (reference sequence). This CDR3 has 14 residues. The CDR3 reads CASSLLEAQETQYF. The CDR3 DNA is TGTGCCAGCAGCTTACTAGAGGCCCAAGAGACCCAGTACTTC.

The chain has TRBV12-5 and TRBJ2-1; 8 bases are shared with TRBD1. Germline-derived CDR1 and CDR2 are LGHNT and FRNRAP. This CDR3 spans 14 amino acids. The J segment lost 8 bases and the V segment lost 1 base, leaving 4 bases of the junction unmatched. The CDR3 nucleotides are TGTGCTAGTGGTTTGGGGCAGGGGGCCCATGAGCAGTTCTTC. Protein sequence: CASGLGQGAHEQFF.

This CDR3 is CASISGTNYGYTF. The CDR3 DNA reads as TGTGCCAGCATAAGTGGGACTAACTATGGCTACACCTTC. The gene calls are TRBV2 and TRBJ1-2; D is unclear. Germline CDR1 reads SNHLY; CDR2 reads FYNNEI. The CDR3 loop spans 13 amino acids. V was pared by 7 bases and J by 0 bases, with 9 bases between.

The rearrangement links TRBV28 to TRBJ2-7; TRBD2 matches at 7 bases. The CDR3 has 15 amino acids. Losses at the gene ends were 2 bases for V and 3 bases for J; bases not matched to a gene: 7. Germline CDR1 reads MDHEN; CDR2 reads SYDVKM. CDR3: CASSLGRGLNYEQYF. The CDR3 DNA follows: TGTGCCAGCAGTTTAGGTCGGGGACTAAACTACGAGCAGTACTTC. The whole variable domain, remainder taken from reference TRBV28 and TRBJ2-7, is DVKVTQSSRYLVKRTGEKVFLECVQDMDHENMFWYRQDPGLGLRLIYFSYDVKMKEKGDIPEGYSVSREKKERFSLILESASTNQTSMYLCASSLGRGLNYEQYFGPGTRLTVT.

This clonotype showed up many times. The chain combines TRBV7-2 with TRBJ1-6; no clear D gene. Germline V gene lookup returns CDR1 SGHTA and CDR2 FQGNSA. Trimming removed 3 bases from V and 9 bases from J, with 9 bases in between. The CDR3 is 13 amino acids. This CDR3 reads CASSLSGPSPLHF. The DNA of the CDR3 is TGTGCCAGCAGCTTGTCAGGTCCTTCACCCCTCCACTTT.

This clonotype was counted between two and nine times. This chain links TRBV19 with TRBJ1-1; D unresolved. V lost 9 bases, J lost 4 bases, and 18 bases lay in between. The CDR3 has 14 amino acids. Germline loops: CDR1 LNHDA, CDR2 SQIVND (reference sequence). The CDR3 spells CASDYGSWGTEAFF. CDR3 bases: TGTGCCAGCGACTACGGCTCGTGGGGCACTGAAGCTTTCTTT.

The chain is built from TRBV7-6 and TRBJ2-1, with 7 nucleotides matching TRBD1. With V trimmed by 1 base and J by 0 bases, 0 bases remained unmatched. CDR1 and CDR2 (germline): SGHVS, FNYEAQ. This CDR3 is built from 15 residues. CDR3 DNA sequence: TGTGCCAGCAGCTTAGAGGGGGCCTCCTACAATGAGCAGTTCTTC. This codes for CASSLEGASYNEQFF.

The chain employs TRBV20-1 and TRBJ1-2; D is uncertain. The germline gives CDR1 DFQATT, CDR2 SNEGSKA (reference sequence). CDR3 length: 14 residues. V was cut by 0 bases and J by 4 bases, with 12 bases left in between. CDR3 amino acids: CSARDGRSGYGYTF. The CDR3 DNA reads as TGCAGTGCTAGAGATGGGAGATCTGGCTATGGCTACACCTTC.

On this clonotype: This clone may be a read error of a much larger clone one base away. The rearrangement joins TRBV6-1 to TRBJ2-7, with 13 bases fitting TRBD2. The CDR3 contains 15 residues. Germline CDR1 MNHNS, CDR2 SASEGT. The CDR3 coding sequence is TGTGCCAGCATTGAAGTCGGACTAGCGGGGGTCGAGCAGTACTTC. It translates to CASIEVGLAGVEQYF.

This clonotype was picked up a small number of times. The J gene is TRBJ2-7, the V gene TRBV20-1, with TRBD2 matching over 11 bases. This CDR3 region has 14 residues. V trimming: 6 bases; J trimming: 4 bases; junction bases outside the gene matches: 8. CDR1 DFQATT and CDR2 SNEGSKA come from the germline V gene (reference sequence). The CDR3 DNA reads as TGCAGTGCGAAACTAGCGGGGGATTATTACGAGCAGTACTTC. Its protein product is CSAKLAGDYYEQYF.

This clonotype occurred a few times. The V and J genes are TRBV11-2 and TRBJ1-1, with D possibly being TRBD1 (6 bases). Trimming shortened V by 5 bases and J by 4 bases, and 8 bases separated the two germline ends. Germline CDR1 is SGHAT and CDR2 is FQNNGV. The CDR3 sequence is 12 residues long. The CDR3 bases are TGTGCCAGCAGCAGGGGGTTCACTGAAGCTTTCTTT. It yields the protein CASSRGFTEAFF.

This clonotype was found a few times. This chain connects TRBV6-1 to TRBJ2-3; maybe TRBD2 (7 bases). The CDR3 has 16 residues. Trimming cost V 2 bases and J 3 bases, with 15 bases left between them. Per germline, CDR1 MNHNS and CDR2 SASEGT. The chain's CDR3 is CASSELNGGQTDTQYF. DNA of the CDR3: TGTGCCAGCAGTGAACTTAACGGGGGGCAGACAGATACGCAGTATTTT.

This clonotype turned up a few times. The chain couples TRBV9 to TRBJ1-1; possibly TRBD1 for D (6 bases). Trimming removed 6 bases from V and 5 bases from J, with 20 bases in between. Germline V lookup: CDR1 SGDLS, CDR2 YYNGEE. This CDR3 is built from 15 residues. CDR3: CASNPAGGAGTEAFF. DNA for the CDR3: TGTGCCAGCAATCCAGCCGGGGGGGCGGGAACTGAAGCTTTCTTT.

This clonotype occurred many times. The chain recombines TRBV7-6 with TRBJ2-3, with D possibly matching TRBD2 (5 bases). CDR1 and CDR2 from the germline V gene are SGHVS and FNYEAQ. The V end was cut by 1 base, the J end by 5 bases, with 10 bases between. The CDR3 contains 14 residues. Here the CDR3 reads CASSLGAGRDTQYF. For the CDR3, the DNA is TGTGCCAGCAGCTTAGGGGCTGGGAGAGATACGCAGTATTTT. The whole variable domain, remainder taken from reference TRBV7-6 and TRBJ2-3, is GAGVSQSPRYKVTKRGQDVALRCDPISGHVSLYWYRQALGQGPEFLTYFNYEAQQDKSGLPNDRFSAERPEGSISTLTIQRTEQRDSAMYRCASSLGAGRDTQYFGPGTRLTVL.